Following are 6 T cell receptor beta chains from one sample sequenced in a study of cytomegalovirus exposure and HLA in healthy donors. The PCR used 60 Vbeta and 13 Jbeta primers. Profiling relied on immunoSEQ multiplex PCR, and the TCRdb table lists in-frame clones only, not all of them. Altogether approximately 89,000 clones are present, around 70% being singletons, with the ten largest covering 0.95% to 1.5%. Specimen: PBMCs. These receptor sequences come from a female donor in good health and CMV-seronegative.

V usage is TRBV10-3 and J usage is TRBJ2-7; possibly TRBD2 for D (6 bases). The germline V and J ends were trimmed by 7 bases and 0 bases, with 10 bases remaining between them. CDR3 size: 13 residues. Per the germline V gene, CDR1 is ENHRY and CDR2 is SYGVKD. Here the CDR3 DNA reads TGTGCCATCAAGGCCGGGGGCTCCTACGAGCAGTACTTC. It specifies CAIKAGGSYEQYF.

The chain joins TRBV6-5 to TRBJ1-1; perhaps TRBD1 as D (5 bases). Deletions cut 6 bases from V and 1 base from J, with 9 bases between. CDR3 length: 13 residues. The germline V gene has CDR1 MNHEY and CDR2 SVGAGI. DNA for the CDR3: TGTGCCAGCAGCGACGGACAGAACACTGAAGCTTTCTTT. As protein: CASSDGQNTEAFF.

The chain combines TRBV7-2 with TRBJ2-2; D ambiguous. Trimming took 1 base from V and 5 from J, leaving 2 bases between them. Germline CDR1 reads SGHTA; CDR2 reads FQGNSA. The CDR3 loop spans 12 amino acids. The CDR3 loop reads CASSLVTGELFF. CDR3 nucleotide sequence: TGTGCCAGCAGCTTAGTAACCGGGGAGCTGTTTTTT.

This clone was picked up many times. The CDR3 here is CASSLARRVRGYTEAFF. The CDR3 DNA follows: TGTGCCAGCAGCTTAGCCCGCAGGGTCCGGGGGTACACTGAAGCTTTCTTT. The V and J genes are TRBV7-8 and TRBJ1-1; perhaps TRBD1 as D (5 bases). The CDR3 runs 17 residues. Germline V gives CDR1 SGHVS, CDR2 FQNEAQ. Trimming took off 0 bases at V and 3 bases at J, with 17 bases between the two ends.

This chain connects TRBV13 to TRBJ2-2; no firm D call. The germline V gene has CDR1 PRHDT and CDR2 FYEKMQ (reference sequence). The CDR3 totals 14 residues. The V end was cut by 5 bases, the J end by 0 bases, with 7 bases between. This chain's CDR3 is CASSPHPNTGELFF. CDR3 nucleotide sequence: TGTGCCAGCAGCCCCCATCCGAACACCGGGGAGCTGTTTTTT.

The chain is built from TRBV7-9 and TRBJ2-7; D may be TRBD1 (6 bases). Trimming left V 4 bases short and J 1 base short, with 8 bases between. CDR1 and CDR2 from the germline V gene are SEHNR and FQNEAQ (reference sequence). The CDR3 has 13 amino acids. CDR3 DNA: TGTGCCAGCAGCTCCCAGGGGTCCTACGAGCAGTACTTC. Its translation: CASSSQGSYEQYF.